The 13 T cell receptor beta chains in this list originate from one sample, sequenced in a study of T-cell reconstitution after alpha-beta-depleted transplantation in children. The TCRbeta library incorporated unique molecular identifiers. TCRdb re-derived calls from the PCR reads in MiXCR, one entry per CDR3 protein. Among approximately 150,000 distinct CDR3 sequences listed, 7.5% to 9% were seen once. Here the sequenced sample was PBMCs, mostly from graft donor cells, taken 180 days after TCRalphabeta/CD19-depleted stem cell transplant. The receptors were gathered from a female patient between 2 and 10 years old who had a stem cell transplant for congenital amegakaryocytic thrombocytopenia, so the T cells may come from the graft donor.

This clonotype was detected ten times or more. The rearrangement uses TRBV5-1 and TRBJ2-2; D is ambiguous. The V end lost 5 bases, the J end lost 3 bases, and 11 bases lay between the germline ends. The CDR3 loop spans 14 amino acids. Germline CDR1 is SGHRS and CDR2 is YFSETQ. The CDR3 bases are TGCGCCAGCAGACGCAAAGGCGACACCGGGGAGCTGTTTTTT. It specifies CASRRKGDTGELFF. Filled out from reference TRBV5-1 and TRBJ2-2, the complete variable domain reads KAGVTQTPRYLIKTRGQQVTLSCSPISGHRSVSWYQQTPGQGLQFLFEYFSETQRNKGNFPGRFSGRQFSNSRSEMNVSTLELGDSALYLCASRRKGDTGELFFGEGSRLTVL.

There are many counts of this clonotype. This rearrangement joins TRBV5-1 to TRBJ1-1; the match to TRBD1 covers 8 bases. CDR1 and CDR2 (germline): SGHRS, YFSETQ. The CDR3 totals 15 residues. V gave up 4 bases and J gave up 4 bases; unmatched junction bases: 9. The CDR3 loop is CASSLTRTGTTEAFF. The CDR3 nucleotides are TGCGCCAGCAGCCTGACCAGGACAGGGACCACTGAAGCTTTCTTT.

This clonotype was seen repeatedly, ten times or more. This chain links TRBV19 with TRBJ1-2; D might be TRBD1 (5 bases). The CDR3 is made up of 12 amino acids. Germline CDR1 LNHDA, CDR2 SQIVND (reference sequence). V lost 7 bases to trimming and J lost 8 bases, with 14 bases between them. The CDR3 DNA reads TGTGCCAGTACCCCATCGGCAGGGGGCTACACCTTC. Its protein product is CASTPSAGGYTF.

This clonotype was picked up a small number of times. The gene calls are TRBV27 and TRBJ2-7, with D tentatively TRBD2 (6 bases). Germline assignment: CDR1 MNHEY and CDR2 SMNVEV (reference sequence). V lost 2 bases, J lost 0 bases, and 11 bases lay in between. This CDR3 is built from 15 residues. In DNA form, the CDR3 reads TGTGCCAGCAGTTTAACCGGGACTCCCTCCTACGAGCAGTACTTC. Residues: CASSLTGTPSYEQYF.

This clonotype was seen a handful of times. The rearrangement uses TRBV29-1 and TRBJ1-1, with D uncertain. Trimming removed 7 bases at V and 3 bases at J, with 18 bases between. The CDR3 has 14 residues. Per germline, CDR1 SQVTM and CDR2 ANQGSEA. The CDR3 sequence is CSASRGGKDTEAFF. As DNA, the CDR3 is TGCAGCGCTAGCCGTGGAGGGAAAGACACTGAAGCTTTCTTT. The full variable domain, its missing parts supplied by reference TRBV29-1 and TRBJ1-1, is SAVISQKPSRDICQRGTSLTIQCQVDSQVTMMFWYRQQPGQSLTLIATANQGSEATYESGFVIDKFPISRPNLTFSTLTVSNMSPEDSSIYLCSASRGGKDTEAFFGQGTRLTVV.

This clonotype was picked up many times. The V and J genes are TRBV14 and TRBJ1-4; the D is unclear. Trimming left V 0 bases short and J 8 bases short, with 7 bases between. The CDR3 totals 13 residues. In germline, CDR1 is SGHDN, CDR2 FVKESK. In nucleotides, the CDR3 is TGTGCCAGCAGCCAAGATCTGGGGGAAAAACTGTTTTTT. Translating gives CASSQDLGEKLFF.

The chain employs TRBV19 and TRBJ2-2; 11 bases fit TRBD2. V was clipped by 5 bases and J by 4 bases; unmatched bases: 12. The CDR3 has 18 amino acids. Germline V gene data show CDR1 as LNHDA and CDR2 as SQIVND (reference sequence). The CDR3 DNA follows: TGTGCCAGTAGTTCTAGGCTAGCGGGAGGAACAGGCACCGGGGAGCTGTTTTTT. Translating gives CASSSRLAGGTGTGELFF.

The rearrangement joins TRBV7-2 to TRBJ2-3; 7 positions agree with TRBD1. J gave up 5 bases and V 5 bases, and 7 bases lay outside the gene matches. Germline V gene sequence: CDR1 SGHTA, CDR2 FQGNSA. CDR3 length equals 14 residues. CDR3 residues: CASSNRDRQDTQYF. Here the CDR3 DNA reads TGTGCCAGCAGCAACCGGGACAGACAAGATACGCAGTATTTT.

The chain carries TRBV23-1 and TRBJ2-7, with 11 bases identical to TRBD1. TRBV23-1 counts as an open reading frame of uncertain function. The V segment lost 0 bases and the J segment 1 base; nucleotides outside the gene matches: 11. The length of the CDR3 is 19 residues. CDR3 bases: TGCGCCAGCAGTCAATCGACCTTTGACGGGACAGGGGGATCCTACGAGCAGTACTTC. Encoded protein: CASSQSTFDGTGGSYEQYF.

This clonotype was seen many times. The CDR3: CASSLTSATDTQYF. In nucleotides, the CDR3 is TGTGCCAGCAGCTTAACTAGCGCCACAGATACGCAGTATTTT. The V and J genes are TRBV7-9 and TRBJ2-3, with TRBD2 matching 7 bases. CDR3 length: 14 residues. The V gene end was trimmed by 2 bases and the J gene end by 2 bases; junction bases not matched to a gene: 1. Germline values: CDR1 SEHNR, CDR2 FQNEAQ (reference sequence). The full variable domain, rest sourced from reference TRBV7-9 and TRBJ2-3, is DTGVSQNPRHKITKRGQNVTFRCDPISEHNRLYWYRQTLGQGPEFLTYFQNEAQLEKSRLLSDRFSAERPKGSFSTLEIQRTEQGDSAMYLCASSLTSATDTQYFGPGTRLTVL.

This clonotype appeared a few times. The chain uses TRBV29-1 and TRBJ2-3, with D possibly being TRBD1 (6 bases). The CDR3 has 14 amino acids. The V end was cut by 8 bases, the J end by 1 base, with 16 bases between. The germline CDR1 and CDR2 sequences are SQVTM and ANQGSEA. In DNA, the CDR3 is TGCAGCCTTCTGGGGGCAGGGGGCACAGATACGCAGTATTTT. It encodes CSLLGAGGTDTQYF.

This clonotype was detected many times. As DNA, the CDR3 is TGTGCCAGCAGTGCAACAGGGGTCAGCTCCTACGAGCAGTACTTC. This encodes CASSATGVSSYEQYF. This chain joins TRBV27 and TRBJ2-7, with 7 bases fitting TRBD1. Looked up from germline, CDR1 is MNHEY and CDR2 is SMNVEV (reference sequence). The CDR3 loop spans 15 amino acids. V was pared by 5 bases and J by 0 bases, with 7 bases of the junction left unmatched.

This clonotype was counted ten times or more. V gene TRBV6-1 combines with J gene TRBJ2-7; TRBD2 agrees at 13 bases. The CDR3 is made up of 14 amino acids. CDR1 is MNHNS and CDR2 is SASEGT in the germline V gene. The V segment lost 10 bases and the J segment 5 bases; nucleotides outside the gene matches: 8. Written as DNA, the CDR3 is TGTGCCACCAGGACTAGCGGGAGCCCAAACGAGCAGTACTTC. Its translation is CATRTSGSPNEQYF.